Presented here are 3 T cell receptor beta chains from one specimen sequenced in a study of Ad26.COV2.S vaccination and SARS-CoV-2 variants. As for treatment: approximately 18 received Ad26.COV2.S at low or high dose, single or two shots; 5 received placebo; per-sample allocation not given. Samples were taken on day 63 after the first vaccine or placebo injection. The assay was immunoSEQ multiplex PCR, and TCRdb's table has in-frame clones only and misses some. This table has 300,000 to 500,000 clones, roughly nine tenths appearing once. Material: peripheral blood, obtained in a trial of Ad26.COV2.S vaccine versus placebo. These receptors originate from a person aged 18 to 65 who received the Ad26.COV2.S COVID-19 vaccine or a placebo.

The rearrangement uses TRBV3-1 (or the pseudogene TRBV3-2) and TRBJ2-7, with 7 bases fitting TRBD2. V was clipped by 7 bases and J by 2 bases; unmatched bases: 2. CDR3 size: 12 residues. Germline CDR1 reads LGHDT; CDR2 reads YNNKEL (reference sequence). CDR3 nucleotides: TGTGCCAGCACCCGGGGGGCCTACGAGCAGTACTTC. Protein sequence: CASTRGAYEQYF.

This sequence joins TRBV18 and TRBJ1-3, with 10 bases matching TRBD1. In germline, CDR1 is KGHSH, CDR2 LQKENI. The CDR3 is 15 amino acids. V lost 0 bases to trimming and J lost 7 bases; unmatched junction nucleotides: 3. The CDR3 nucleotides read TGTGCCAGCTCACCACCGGGGACAGGGGTTAACACCATATATTTT. Residues: CASSPPGTGVNTIYF.

The J gene is TRBJ1-2, the V gene TRBV6-6; a weak D match, TRBD1 (6 bases). Trimming left V 2 bases short and J 6 bases short, with 10 bases between. Germline V CDR1 and CDR2: MNHNY, SVGAGI (reference sequence). The CDR3 spans 13 residues. In DNA, the CDR3 is TGTGCCAGCAGTTACGGGGCAGGGGATGGCTACACCTTC. As protein: CASSYGAGDGYTF.